Sequencing of this T cell receptor beta chain was carried out in a study of PD-L1 blockade in urothelial cancer. At the level of the study: Analyzed time points were 3 weeks (second dose) and 6 weeks after therapy began. Blood samples contained a median about 140,000 T cells.

Libraries were prepared by immunoSEQ multiplex PCR; TCRdb keeps only in-frame clonotypes and omits some of them. The repertoire has about 110,000 clones, around 93% of them found once; the top ten carry approximately 3.5%. Indicated time point: peripheral blood 6 weeks after treatment start. Patients' cancers were locally advanced or metastatic urothelial carcinomas. The CDR3 length is 13 residues. Germline trimming cut 5 bases from V and 2 bases from J; bases unmatched to any gene: 2. Germline V gives CDR1 MDHEN, CDR2 SYDVKM. This rearrangement joins TRBV28 to TRBJ2-7; 8 positions agree with TRBD1. The TCR comes from a man between 60 and 75 years old with urothelial cancer. Sequences were derived from PBMCs, sampled around atezolizumab (anti-PD-L1) treatment. CDR3 DNA sequence: TGTGCCAGCAGTCTGGACAGGGCCTACGAGCAGTACTTC. Translated: CASSLDRAYEQYF.